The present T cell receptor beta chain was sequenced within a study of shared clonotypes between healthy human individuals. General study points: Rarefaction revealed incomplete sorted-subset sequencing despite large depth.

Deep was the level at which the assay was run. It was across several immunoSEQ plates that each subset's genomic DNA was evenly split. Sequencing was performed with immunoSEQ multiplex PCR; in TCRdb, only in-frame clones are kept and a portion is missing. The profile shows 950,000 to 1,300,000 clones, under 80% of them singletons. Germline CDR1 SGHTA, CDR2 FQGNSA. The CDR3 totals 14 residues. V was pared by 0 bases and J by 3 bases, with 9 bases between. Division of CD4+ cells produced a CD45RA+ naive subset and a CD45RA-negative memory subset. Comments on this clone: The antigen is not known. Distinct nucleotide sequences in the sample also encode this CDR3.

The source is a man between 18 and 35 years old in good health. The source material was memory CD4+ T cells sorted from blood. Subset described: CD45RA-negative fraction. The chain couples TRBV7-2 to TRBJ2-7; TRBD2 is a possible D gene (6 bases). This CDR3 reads CASSLAASDYEQYF. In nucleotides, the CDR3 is TGTGCCAGCAGCTTAGCCGCTAGCGACTACGAGCAGTACTTC.